A single sample is the source of the 3 T cell receptor beta chains below, sequenced in a study of cytomegalovirus exposure and HLA in healthy donors. In the PCR, 60 Vbeta and 13 Jbeta primers were used. The data were produced by immunoSEQ multiplex PCR, yet TCRdb's version contains in-frame clones alone and is incomplete. The sample consists of approximately 110,000 clones, around 60% of them appearing once. The sample comprised PBMCs. These receptors came from a man between 25 and 39 years old in good health and CMV-seropositive.

This rearrangement joins TRBV2 to TRBJ1-2; 7 bases align to TRBD1. CDR1 SNHLY and CDR2 FYNNEI come from the germline V gene. V lost 6 bases, J lost 3 bases, and 4 bases stayed unmatched. The CDR3 loop spans 13 amino acids. CDR3 coding DNA: TGTGCCAGCAGCCTGGGACAGTACTATGGCTACACCTTC. Its translation is CASSLGQYYGYTF. Combining the CDR3 with reference TRBV2 and TRBJ1-2 gives the whole variable domain EPEVTQTPSHQVTQMGQEVILRCVPISNHLYFYWYRQILGQKVEFLVSFYNNEISEKSEIFDDQFSVERPDGSNFTLKIRSTKLEDSAMYFCASSLGQYYGYTFGSGTRLTVV.

The V gene is TRBV7-6, the J gene TRBJ2-1, with 13 bases fitting TRBD2. The CDR3 runs to 19 residues. Trimming removed 3 bases from V and 0 bases from J; junction bases left unmatched: 8. The V gene's germline CDR1 is SGHVS and CDR2 FNYEAQ. Here the CDR3 DNA reads TGTGCCAGCAGCTTCGGTACGGGGACTAGCGGGATCTCCTACAATGAGCAGTTCTTC. The encoded protein is CASSFGTGTSGISYNEQFF.

The DNA for the CDR3 is TGTGCCAGCTCTCCTCTACCGGCTTCGGGGGAGCAGTACTTC. Its protein product is CASSPLPASGEQYF. V and J are TRBV18 and TRBJ2-7; tentatively, D is TRBD2 (5 bases). The germline gives CDR1 KGHSH, CDR2 LQKENI. V was shortened by 6 bases and J by 7 bases, with 19 bases between the two germline ends. This CDR3 contains 14 residues.